One sample yielded the 5 T cell receptor beta chains listed below, sequenced in a study of T-cell memory formation after mild COVID-19. Via MiXCR, TCRdb re-called the 5' RACE reads, giving one row per CDR3 protein. The sample has just over 350,000 distinct CDR3 sequences; about an eighth are singletons. Sample: PBMCs or a T cell subset sorted from them (not recorded which). The source is a young man who had mild COVID-19 (a few samples of this study predate the infection). Cell type and time point are not known.

V usage is TRBV27 and J usage is TRBJ1-6; D gene uncertain. V was cut by 2 bases and J by 5 bases, with 13 bases left in between. Germline values: CDR1 MNHEY, CDR2 SMNVEV (reference sequence). The CDR3 spans 16 residues. The CDR3 DNA sequence: TGTGCCAGCAGTTTAGTGTTCCTCACAAATAATTCACCCCTCCACTTT. Its protein is CASSLVFLTNNSPLHF.

The chain couples TRBV24-1 to TRBJ2-1; 14 bases are shared with TRBD2. V gave up 7 bases and J gave up 8 bases; unmatched junction bases: 6. The CDR3 runs to 15 residues. Germline V gene data show CDR1 as KGHDR and CDR2 as SFDVKD. The CDR3: CATSRKGLAGDEQFF. The CDR3 nucleotides read TGTGCCACCAGCCGAAAGGGACTAGCGGGGGATGAGCAGTTCTTC.

This chain links TRBV27 with TRBJ1-5; tentative D call: TRBD1 (5 bases). V was clipped by 3 bases and J by 5 bases, with 14 bases between them. The germline V gene encodes CDR1 MNHEY and CDR2 SMNVEV (reference sequence). The CDR3 is made up of 15 amino acids. In nucleotides, the CDR3 is TGTGCCAGCAGTTTCCTGCCCGGGGGGGATCAGCCCCAGCATTTT. Translation: CASSFLPGGDQPQHF.

This clonotype was detected only a few times. The chain is built from TRBV7-2 and TRBJ1-5, with D possibly TRBD1 on 5 matching bases. This CDR3 has 15 amino acids. Per the germline V gene, CDR1 is SGHTA and CDR2 is FQGNSA. V was trimmed by 2 bases and J by 2 bases, leaving 10 bases between them. The CDR3 DNA follows: TGTGCCAGCAGCTTATTGCAGGGAGGCAATCAGCCCCAGCATTTT. Its translation is CASSLLQGGNQPQHF.

The genes are TRBV4-3 and TRBJ1-4, with D perhaps TRBD1 (5 bases). Trimming took off 0 bases at V and 8 bases at J, with 16 bases between the two ends. CDR1 and CDR2 (germline): LGHNA, YSLEER. This CDR3 has 16 amino acids. CDR3 residues: CASSQDRSGGDEKLFF. Written as DNA, the CDR3 is TGCGCCAGCAGCCAAGATAGGTCGGGGGGTGACGAAAAACTGTTTTTT.